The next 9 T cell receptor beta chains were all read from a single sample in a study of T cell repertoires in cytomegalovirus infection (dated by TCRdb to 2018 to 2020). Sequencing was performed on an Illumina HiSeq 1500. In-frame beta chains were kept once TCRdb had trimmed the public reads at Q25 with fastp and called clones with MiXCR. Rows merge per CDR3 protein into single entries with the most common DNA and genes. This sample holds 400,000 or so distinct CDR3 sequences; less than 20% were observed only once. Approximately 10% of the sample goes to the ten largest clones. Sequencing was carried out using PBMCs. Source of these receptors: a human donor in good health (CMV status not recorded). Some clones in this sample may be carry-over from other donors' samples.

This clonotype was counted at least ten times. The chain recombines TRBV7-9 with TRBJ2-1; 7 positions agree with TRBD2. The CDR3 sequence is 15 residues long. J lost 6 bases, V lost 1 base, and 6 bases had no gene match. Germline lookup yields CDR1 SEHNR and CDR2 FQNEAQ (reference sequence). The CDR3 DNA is TGTGCCAGCAGCTTAGGCCAGTGGGAGGGCAATGAGCAGTTCTTC. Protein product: CASSLGQWEGNEQFF. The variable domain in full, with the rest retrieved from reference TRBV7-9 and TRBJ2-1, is DTGVSQNPRHKITKRGQNVTFRCDPISEHNRLYWYRQTLGQGPEFLTYFQNEAQLEKSRLLSDRFSAERPKGSFSTLEIQRTEQGDSAMYLCASSLGQWEGNEQFFGPGTRLTVL.

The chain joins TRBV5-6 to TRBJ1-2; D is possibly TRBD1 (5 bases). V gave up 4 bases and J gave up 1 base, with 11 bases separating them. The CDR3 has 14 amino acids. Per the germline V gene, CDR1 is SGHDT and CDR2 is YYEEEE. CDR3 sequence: CASSPGTYNYGYTF. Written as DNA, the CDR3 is TGTGCCAGCAGCCCAGGGACGTATAACTATGGCTACACCTTC.

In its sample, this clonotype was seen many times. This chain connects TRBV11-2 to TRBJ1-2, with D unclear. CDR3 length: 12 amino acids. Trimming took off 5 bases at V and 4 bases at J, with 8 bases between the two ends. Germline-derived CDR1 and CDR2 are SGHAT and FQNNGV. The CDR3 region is CASSPESYGYTF. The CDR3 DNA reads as TGTGCCAGCAGCCCTGAATCCTATGGCTACACCTTC.

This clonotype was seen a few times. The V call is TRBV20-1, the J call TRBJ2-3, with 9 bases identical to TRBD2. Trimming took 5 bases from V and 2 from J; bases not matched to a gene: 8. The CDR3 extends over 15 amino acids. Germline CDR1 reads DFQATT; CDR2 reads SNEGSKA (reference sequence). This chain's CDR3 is CSAFRLAESTDTQYF. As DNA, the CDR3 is TGCAGTGCTTTCAGACTAGCGGAGTCCACAGATACGCAGTATTTT.

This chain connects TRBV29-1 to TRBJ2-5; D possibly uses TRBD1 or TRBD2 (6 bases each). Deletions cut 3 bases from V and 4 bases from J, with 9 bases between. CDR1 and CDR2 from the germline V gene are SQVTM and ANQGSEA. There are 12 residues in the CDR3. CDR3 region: CSVEGGRETQYF. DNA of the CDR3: TGCAGCGTTGAGGGGGGCAGAGAGACCCAGTACTTC.

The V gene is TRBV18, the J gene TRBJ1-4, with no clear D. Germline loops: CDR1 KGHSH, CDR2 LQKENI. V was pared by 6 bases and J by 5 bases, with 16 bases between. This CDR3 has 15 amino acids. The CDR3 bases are TGTGCCAGCTCCCCCGATCCGGGCGGGAATGAAAAACTGTTTTTT. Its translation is CASSPDPGGNEKLFF.

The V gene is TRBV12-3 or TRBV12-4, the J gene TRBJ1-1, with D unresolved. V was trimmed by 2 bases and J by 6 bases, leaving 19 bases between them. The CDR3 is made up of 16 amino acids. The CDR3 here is CASSLSGRTRGAEAFF. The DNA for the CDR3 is TGTGCCAGCAGTTTATCCGGACGGACCCGAGGCGCTGAAGCTTTCTTT.

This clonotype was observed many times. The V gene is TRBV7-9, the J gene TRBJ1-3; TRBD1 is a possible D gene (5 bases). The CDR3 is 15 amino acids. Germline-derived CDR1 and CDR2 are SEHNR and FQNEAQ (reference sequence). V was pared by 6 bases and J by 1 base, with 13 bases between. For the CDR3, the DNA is TGTGCCAGCAGTTTGGGACTGTCGTCTGGAAACACCATATATTTT. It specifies CASSLGLSSGNTIYF. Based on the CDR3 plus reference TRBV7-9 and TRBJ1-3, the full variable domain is DTGVSQNPRHKITKRGQNVTFRCDPISEHNRLYWYRQTLGQGPEFLTYFQNEAQLEKSRLLSDRFSAERPKGSFSTLEIQRTEQGDSAMYLCASSLGLSSGNTIYFGEGSWLTVV.

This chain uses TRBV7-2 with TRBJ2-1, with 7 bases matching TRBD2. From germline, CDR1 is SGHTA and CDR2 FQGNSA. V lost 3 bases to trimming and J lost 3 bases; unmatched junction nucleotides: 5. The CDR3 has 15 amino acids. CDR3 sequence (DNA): TGTGCCAGCAGCTTCCGGGACTACTACTACAATGAGCAGTTCTTC. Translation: CASSFRDYYYNEQFF.